This T cell receptor (beta chain) was captured in a study of CD8 T cells in ankylosing spondylitis. Details on this clonotype: Its antigen is unknown.

General study results and limits: Existing reports had already noted some motif variants in reactive arthritis synovial fluid and blood. Among TCR beta sequences, a motif of roughly 8 highly homologous variants appeared characteristic of ankylosing spondylitis blood. Researchers reportedly found disease-linked clones significantly enriched in matched ankylosing spondylitis synovial fluid.

The germline CDR1 and CDR2 sequences are ENHRY and SYGVKD. There are 15 residues in the CDR3. V lost 6 bases and J lost 0; bases outside the gene matches: 3. In making TCR beta libraries, quantitative 5'-RACE with molecular barcodes was used. TCRdb passed the 5' RACE reads through MiXCR, listing each CDR3 protein once. The sample has more than 300,000 distinct CDR3 sequences, less than 10% seen once. V gene TRBV10-3 combines with J gene TRBJ2-2, with 8 bases fitting TRBD1. Sequencing input: blood, either unsorted or a sorted T cell fraction (not recorded which). The receptor's source is a male donor with ankylosing spondylitis. The CDR3 DNA sequence: TGTGCCATCAGGACACAGGGGGCGAACACCGGGGAGCTGTTTTTT. Translation gives CAIRTQGANTGELFF.